A single sample is the source of the 20 T cell receptor beta chains below, sequenced in a study of cytomegalovirus exposure and HLA in healthy donors. This PCR relied on a set of 60 Vbeta primers and 13 Jbeta primers. Sequencing was performed with immunoSEQ multiplex PCR; in TCRdb, only in-frame clones are kept and a portion is missing. The sample comprises 150,000 to 200,000 clones, about 79% of which are singletons, and roughly an eighth rests with the top ten. The source material was PBMCs. The receptors here all came from a man aged 45-60 years in good health and CMV-seropositive.

This clone was observed once. The chain couples TRBV7-2 to TRBJ1-1; maybe TRBD1 (6 bases). Looked up from germline, CDR1 is SGHTA and CDR2 is FQGNSA. The CDR3 is 16 amino acids. V lost 4 bases to trimming and J lost 1 base, with 16 bases between them. CDR3 nucleotide sequence: TGTGCCAGCAGCTCCAACCCTCAGGGGAGGAACACTGAAGCTTTCTTT. Translation gives CASSSNPQGRNTEAFF. Full variable domain (missing parts from reference TRBV7-2 and TRBJ1-1): GAGVSQSPSNKVTEKGKDVELRCDPISGHTALYWYRQSLGQGLEFLIYFQGNSAPDKSGLPSDRFSAERTGGSVSTLTIQRTQQEDSAVYLCASSSNPQGRNTEAFFGQGTRLTVV.

In regard to this clone: Other DNA sequences in this sample translate to the same CDR3. J is TRBJ1-1 and V is TRBV5-1, with TRBD1 matching over 10 bases. V gave up 4 bases and J gave up 1 base; unmatched junction bases: 4. Germline loops: CDR1 SGHRS, CDR2 YFSETQ. This CDR3 region has 15 residues. The CDR3 loop is CASSPRQGANTEAFF. DNA for the CDR3: TGCGCCAGCAGCCCTAGACAGGGGGCGAACACTGAAGCTTTCTTT.

The table lists this clone with a count of one. The rearrangement uses TRBV7-2 and TRBJ2-3, with D unresolved. Germline V gene sequence: CDR1 SGHTA, CDR2 FQGNSA. Between the trimmed V and J ends, which lost 5 bases and 14 bases, there was a span of 17 bases. This CDR3 spans 12 amino acids. The CDR3 bases are TGTGCCAGCAGCGAAACCCCACTTGCTCTGTATTTT. It yields the protein CASSETPLALYF. The variable domain in full, completed from reference TRBV7-2 and TRBJ2-3, reads GAGVSQSPSNKVTEKGKDVELRCDPISGHTALYWYRQSLGQGLEFLIYFQGNSAPDKSGLPSDRFSAERTGGSVSTLTIQRTQQEDSAVYLCASSETPLALYFGPGTRLTVL.

The chain is built from TRBV7-2 and TRBJ2-7; tentative D call: TRBD2 (6 bases). The V gene lost 6 bases and the J gene lost 0 bases, with 12 bases spanning the gap. Germline V gene sequence: CDR1 SGHTA, CDR2 FQGNSA. This CDR3 comprises 14 residues. The CDR3 DNA sequence: TGTGCCAGCAGTTTGACTAGGCCCTCCTACGAGCAGTACTTC. Translation gives CASSLTRPSYEQYF.

Here the CDR3 DNA reads TGCGCCAGCAGCTCCCGACAGGGAAATGAAAAACTGTTTTTT. Residues: CASSSRQGNEKLFF. The chain uses TRBV5-1 and TRBJ1-4, with 7 nucleotides matching TRBD1. CDR1 and CDR2 (germline): SGHRS, YFSETQ. The CDR3 is made up of 14 amino acids. V shed 3 bases, J shed 5 bases, and the junction held 4 bases outside the gene matches.

V is TRBV7-9 and J is TRBJ2-7; 9 bases are a match to TRBD1. Germline loops: CDR1 SEHNR, CDR2 FQNEAQ (reference sequence). V dropped 5 bases and J dropped 4; count of bases not matched to a gene: 9. The CDR3 length is 15 residues. The CDR3 DNA reads TGTGCCAGCAGCACAAACACAGGGGGCGTTTACGAGCAGTACTTC. It codes for CASSTNTGGVYEQYF.

The chain carries TRBV7-2 and TRBJ2-3; 10 bases align to TRBD1. CDR1 is SGHTA, CDR2 FQGNSA, per germline. This CDR3 contains 16 residues. Trimming cost V 4 bases and J 5 bases; bases outside gene matches: 9. The DNA of the CDR3 is TGTGCCAGCAGCTCATACGGGACAGGGGCGAGAGATACGCAGTATTTT. It encodes CASSSYGTGARDTQYF.

V is TRBV6-6 and J is TRBJ2-2; D unresolved. Trimming shortened V by 5 bases and J by 1 base, and 8 bases separated the two germline ends. Per germline, CDR1 MNHNY and CDR2 SVGAGI (reference sequence). This CDR3 contains 14 residues. The CDR3 loop is CASSQRQNTGELFF. CDR3 bases: TGTGCCAGCAGTCAAAGACAGAACACCGGGGAGCTGTTTTTT.

CDR3 region: CASSLGQPTNYGYTF. The DNA for the CDR3 is TGCGCCAGCAGCCTCGGACAGCCGACTAACTATGGCTACACCTTC. The V gene is TRBV5-1, the J gene TRBJ1-2; D possibly corresponds to TRBD1 (6 bases). With 4 bases removed from V and 0 bases from J, the gap between germline ends came to 13 bases. The germline V gene has CDR1 SGHRS and CDR2 YFSETQ. There are 15 residues in the CDR3.

The rearrangement joins TRBV11-2 to TRBJ2-7; the D gene is possibly TRBD2 (7 bases). V lost 7 bases and J 2 bases, leaving 21 bases between the germline ends. CDR3 size: 16 residues. Germline V gene data show CDR1 as SGHAT and CDR2 as FQNNGV. The chain's CDR3 is CASTGGLARGTYEQYF. CDR3 nucleotides: TGTGCCAGCACCGGGGGGCTAGCCCGGGGAACCTACGAGCAGTACTTC.

V and J are TRBV28 and TRBJ2-7; D gene unclear. CDR1 and CDR2 from the germline V gene are MDHEN and SYDVKM. V was clipped by 2 bases and J by 4 bases, with 24 bases between them. This CDR3 comprises 18 residues. The CDR3 coding sequence is TGTGCCAGCAGTTTACATCGCAGAACTGAACCGATAGCTTACGAGCAGTACGTC. Translating it yields CASSLHRRTEPIAYEQYV.

Concerning this clone: Additional DNA sequences in this sample encode the identical CDR3. V gene TRBV18 combines with J gene TRBJ1-1; 8 positions agree with TRBD1. The CDR3 consists of 14 residues. J gave up 2 bases and V 3 bases, and 2 bases lay outside the gene matches. Looked up from germline, CDR1 is KGHSH and CDR2 is LQKENI. The DNA for the CDR3 is TGTGCCAGCTCACCCCAGGGGGCTAACACTGAAGCTTTCTTT. Amino acids: CASSPQGANTEAFF.

The chain combines TRBV6-5 with TRBJ1-4, with D perhaps matching TRBD1 (6 bases). V lost 6 bases and J 8 bases, leaving 10 bases between the germline ends. The CDR3 runs to 12 residues. Germline V lookup: CDR1 MNHEY, CDR2 SVGAGI. CDR3 DNA sequence: TGTGCCAGCAGCGACAGGCGGGAAAAACTGTTTTTT. This codes for CASSDRREKLFF.

The gene calls are TRBV6-1 and TRBJ2-3, with D possibly being TRBD2 (5 bases). V lost 1 base, J lost 5 bases, and 10 bases lay in between. Germline V gene data show CDR1 as MNHNS and CDR2 as SASEGT. The CDR3 covers 14 residues. The CDR3 DNA is TGTGCCAGCAGTGAAGACGGGGTACTAGATACGCAGTATTTT. Protein: CASSEDGVLDTQYF.

This chain uses TRBV7-7 with TRBJ2-5, with 11 bases lining up with TRBD2. The CDR3 has 17 residues. CDR1 and CDR2 (germline): SSHAT, FNYEAQ (reference sequence). Trimming cost V 5 bases and J 1 base; bases outside gene matches: 9. The CDR3 nucleotides are TGTGCCAGCAGCCGACTACTAGCGGGGGCGACCCAAGAGACCCAGTACTTC. This encodes CASSRLLAGATQETQYF. Using reference TRBV7-7 and TRBJ2-5 for the parts outside the CDR3, the full variable domain is GAGVSQSPRYKVTKRGQDVTLRCDPISSHATLYWYQQALGQGPEFLTYFNYEAQPDKSGLPSDRFSAERPEGSISTLTIQRTEQRDSAMYRCASSRLLAGATQETQYFGPGTRLLVL.

This clone was found once. The V call is TRBV5-1, the J call TRBJ1-2; maybe TRBD1 (6 bases). Trimming stripped 0 bases from V and 3 bases from J, with 9 bases between. The CDR3 is 14 residues long. Germline V gives CDR1 SGHRS, CDR2 YFSETQ. The CDR3 DNA is TGCGCCAGCAGCTTGGGACAGGAATACTATGGCTACACCTTC. Its translation: CASSLGQEYYGYTF. The complete variable domain, with remaining parts taken from reference TRBV5-1 and TRBJ1-2, reads KAGVTQTPRYLIKTRGQQVTLSCSPISGHRSVSWYQQTPGQGLQFLFEYFSETQRNKGNFPGRFSGRQFSNSRSEMNVSTLELGDSALYLCASSLGQEYYGYTFGSGTRLTVV.

The rearrangement links TRBV7-2 to TRBJ2-6, with D possibly being TRBD1 (6 bases). The ends were cut back, 3 bases at V and 4 bases at J, with 16 bases in the middle. The CDR3 is 17 amino acids. From germline, CDR1 is SGHTA and CDR2 FQGNSA. This CDR3 reads CASSLGVGQSGANVLTF. CDR3 coding DNA: TGTGCCAGCAGCTTGGGGGTTGGACAGTCCGGGGCCAACGTCCTGACTTTC.

This chain uses TRBV7-9 with TRBJ1-6, with D perhaps TRBD1 (5 bases). Germline CDR1 and CDR2: SEHNR and FQNEAQ (reference sequence). The CDR3 has 16 residues. The germline V and J ends were trimmed by 6 bases and 5 bases, with 17 bases remaining between them. CDR3 sequence: CASRNVGGGNNSPLHF. The CDR3 DNA follows: TGTGCCAGCAGGAATGTCGGGGGAGGAAATAATTCACCCCTCCACTTT.

This chain links TRBV2 with TRBJ1-5; 9 bases agree with TRBD1. CDR3 length equals 14 residues. V gave up 5 bases and J gave up 6 bases; unmatched junction bases: 5. CDR1 is SNHLY and CDR2 is FYNNEI in the germline V gene. CDR3 DNA sequence: TGTGCCAGCAGTACGGACAGGGGTCGTCAGCCCCAGCATTTT. Translating it yields CASSTDRGRQPQHF. Full variable domain (rest looked up from reference TRBV2 and TRBJ1-5): EPEVTQTPSHQVTQMGQEVILRCVPISNHLYFYWYRQILGQKVEFLVSFYNNEISEKSEIFDDQFSVERPDGSNFTLKIRSTKLEDSAMYFCASSTDRGRQPQHFGDGTRLSIL.

The V call is TRBV28, the J call TRBJ1-2; D gene unclear. The V gene lost 2 bases and the J gene lost 4 bases, with 8 bases spanning the gap. CDR1 and CDR2 from the germline V gene are MDHEN and SYDVKM. This CDR3 region has 13 residues. CDR3 in amino acids: CASSLQVIYGYTF. Here the CDR3 DNA reads TGTGCCAGCAGTTTACAGGTGATCTATGGCTACACCTTC.